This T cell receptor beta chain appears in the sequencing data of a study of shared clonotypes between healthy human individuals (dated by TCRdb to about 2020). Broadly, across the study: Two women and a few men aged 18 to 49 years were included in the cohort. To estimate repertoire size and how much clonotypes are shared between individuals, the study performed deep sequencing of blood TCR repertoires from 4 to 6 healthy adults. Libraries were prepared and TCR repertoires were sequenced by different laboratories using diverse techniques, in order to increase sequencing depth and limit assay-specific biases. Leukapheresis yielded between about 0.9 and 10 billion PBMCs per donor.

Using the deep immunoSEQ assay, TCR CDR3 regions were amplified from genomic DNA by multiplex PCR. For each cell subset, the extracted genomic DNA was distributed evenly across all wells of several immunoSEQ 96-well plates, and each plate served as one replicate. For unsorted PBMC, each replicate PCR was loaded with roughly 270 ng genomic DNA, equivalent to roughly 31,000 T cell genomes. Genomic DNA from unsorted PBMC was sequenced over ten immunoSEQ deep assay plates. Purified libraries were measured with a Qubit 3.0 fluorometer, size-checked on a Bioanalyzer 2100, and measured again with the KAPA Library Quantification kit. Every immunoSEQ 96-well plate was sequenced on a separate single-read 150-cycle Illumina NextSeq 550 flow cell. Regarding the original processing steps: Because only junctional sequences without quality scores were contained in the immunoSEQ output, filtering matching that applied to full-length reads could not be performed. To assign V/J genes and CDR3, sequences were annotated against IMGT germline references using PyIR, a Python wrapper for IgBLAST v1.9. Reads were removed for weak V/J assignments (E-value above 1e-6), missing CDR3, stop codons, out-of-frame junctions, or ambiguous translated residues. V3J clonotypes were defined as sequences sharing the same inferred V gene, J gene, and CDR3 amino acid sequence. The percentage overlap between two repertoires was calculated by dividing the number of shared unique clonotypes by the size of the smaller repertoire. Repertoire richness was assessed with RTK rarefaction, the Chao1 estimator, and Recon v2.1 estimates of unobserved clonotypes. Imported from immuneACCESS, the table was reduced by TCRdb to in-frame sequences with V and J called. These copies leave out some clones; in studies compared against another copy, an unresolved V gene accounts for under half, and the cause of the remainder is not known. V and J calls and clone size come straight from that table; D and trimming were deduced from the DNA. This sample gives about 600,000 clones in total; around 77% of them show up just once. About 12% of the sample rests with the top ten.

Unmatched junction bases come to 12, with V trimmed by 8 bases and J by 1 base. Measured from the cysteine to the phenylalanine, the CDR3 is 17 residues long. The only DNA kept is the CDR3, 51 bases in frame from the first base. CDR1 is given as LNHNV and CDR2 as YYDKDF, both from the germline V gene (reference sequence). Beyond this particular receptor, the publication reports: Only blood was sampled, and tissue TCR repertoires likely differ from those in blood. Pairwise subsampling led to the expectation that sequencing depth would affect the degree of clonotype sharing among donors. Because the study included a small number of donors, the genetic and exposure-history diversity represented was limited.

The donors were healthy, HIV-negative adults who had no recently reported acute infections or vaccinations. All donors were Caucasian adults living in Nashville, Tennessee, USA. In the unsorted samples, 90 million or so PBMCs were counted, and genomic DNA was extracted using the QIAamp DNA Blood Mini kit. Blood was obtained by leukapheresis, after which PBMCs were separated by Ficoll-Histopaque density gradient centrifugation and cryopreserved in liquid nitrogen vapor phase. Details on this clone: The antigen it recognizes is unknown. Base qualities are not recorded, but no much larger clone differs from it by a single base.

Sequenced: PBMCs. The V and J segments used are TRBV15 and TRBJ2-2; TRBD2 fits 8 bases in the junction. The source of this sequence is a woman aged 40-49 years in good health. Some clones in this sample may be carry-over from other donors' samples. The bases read TGTGCCACCGGGGATCGGGAGGGCCGGAAGAACACCGGGGAGCTGTTTTTT. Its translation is CATGDREGRKNTGELFF. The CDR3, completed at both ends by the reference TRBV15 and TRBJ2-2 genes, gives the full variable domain DAMVIQNPRYQVTQFGKPVTLSCSQTLNHNVMYWYQQKSSQAPKLLFHYYDKDFNNEADTPDNFQSRRPNTSFCFLDIRSPGLGDTAMYLCATGDREGRKNTGELFFGEGSRLTVL.